This T cell receptor (beta chain) was identified during a study of T-cell memory formation after mild COVID-19. Each CDR3 protein gets one entry after TCRdb re-called the 5' RACE reads with MiXCR. The table lists around 400,000 distinct CDR3 sequences, about 24% of them singletons. Trimming took 3 bases from V and 8 from J, leaving 10 bases between them. This CDR3 region has 12 residues. CDR1 and CDR2 (germline): ENHRY, SYGVKD. V and J are TRBV10-3 and TRBJ1-2; weak D call: TRBD1 (6 bases). Sequences were obtained from PBMCs or a T cell subset sorted from them (not recorded which). The TCR originated in an adult woman who had mild COVID-19 (a few samples of this study predate the infection). Cell type and time point are not known. The CDR3 protein is CAISDHRDGYTF. The DNA for the CDR3 is TGTGCCATCAGTGATCACAGGGACGGCTACACCTTC.